The TCR beta chain described here comes from a study of CD8 T cells in ankylosing spondylitis (dated by TCRdb to the late 2010s). With respect to the entire study: The study profiled T cell receptor beta repertoires in healthy donors and ankylosing spondylitis patients to find disease-linked TCR variants. In total, the full study cohort was made up of about 110 healthy donors and some 26 ankylosing spondylitis patients. Peripheral blood was sampled, and synovial fluid was also collected from ankylosing spondylitis patients.

V is pared back by 4 bases and J by 8 bases, with 12 bases lying between the germline termini. The CDR3 runs 12 residues from the cysteine to the phenylalanine. Of the read, only the CDR3 DNA is kept; its 36 bases are in frame from base 1. In the germline V gene, CDR1 corresponds to SGDLS and CDR2 to YYNGEE. Sequencing used an Illumina HiSeq 2500. Quantitative 5'-RACE with molecular barcodes was used to prepare TCR beta libraries. As for the original processing: A new computational method based on a probabilistic model of VDJ rearrangement was used to identify disease-linked TCR variants. The raw public reads went through TCRdb reprocessing: fastp at Q25, MiXCR clone calling, in-frame beta chains kept. A single entry per CDR3 protein holds the most common genes and DNA from its merged rows. None of the V and J calls come from the authors' own analysis; TCRdb made them. Present in this sample are 700,000 to 850,000 distinct CDR3 sequences, roughly 12% of which were seen just once. The top ten clonotypes cover under 0.6% of the sample.

This clonotype was observed a few times. Its antigen has not been determined. No much larger clone exists at a distance of one base, and base qualities are not known. On the study overall, not on this receptor specifically: The disease-linked clones were reported to be significantly enriched in matched synovial fluid samples from ankylosing spondylitis patients. Some of the motif variants had been reported before in the synovial fluid and blood of reactive arthritis patients, a finding that suggests common disease-initiation mechanisms. A CD8+ phenotype was shown by the disease-linked clones, which were found at relatively low frequencies in peripheral blood. A TCR beta motif made up of 7 to 9 highly homologous amino acid variants appeared to be characteristic of blood from ankylosing spondylitis patients.

Recombination connected TRBV9 to TRBJ1-1, with the D gene call left open. The sequence derives from a male donor with ankylosing spondylitis. The sample taken for sequencing was blood, either unsorted or a sorted T cell fraction (not recorded which). Read as DNA, the sequence is TGTGCCAGCAGCAGTCTCTCGGGGGAAGCTTTCTTT. Translation gives CASSSLSGEAFF.